This T cell receptor (beta chain) was found in a study of cytomegalovirus exposure and HLA in healthy donors. Study conclusions and caveats: Most TCR sequences showed up rarely, but some public TCRs showed up in many donors.

There are a few counts of this clone. The antigen is unknown. PCR primers comprised 60 Vbeta and 13 Jbeta primers. TCRdb keeps only in-frame clones here, not all; method: immunoSEQ multiplex PCR. Among about 120,000 clones, 74% were seen once, and the ten largest hold approximately 2.2%. The sequenced sample was PBMCs. The clonotype originates from a human donor in good health.

The CDR3 reads CASSLGTSGGEEQYF. The CDR3 DNA sequence: TGCGCCAGCAGCCTAGGGACTAGCGGAGGGGAAGAGCAGTACTTC. The chain combines TRBV5-1 with TRBJ2-5; TRBD2 matches at 11 bases. CDR3 length: 15 amino acids. Germline CDR1 is SGHRS and CDR2 is YFSETQ. V dropped 4 bases and J dropped 11; count of bases not matched to a gene: 13.